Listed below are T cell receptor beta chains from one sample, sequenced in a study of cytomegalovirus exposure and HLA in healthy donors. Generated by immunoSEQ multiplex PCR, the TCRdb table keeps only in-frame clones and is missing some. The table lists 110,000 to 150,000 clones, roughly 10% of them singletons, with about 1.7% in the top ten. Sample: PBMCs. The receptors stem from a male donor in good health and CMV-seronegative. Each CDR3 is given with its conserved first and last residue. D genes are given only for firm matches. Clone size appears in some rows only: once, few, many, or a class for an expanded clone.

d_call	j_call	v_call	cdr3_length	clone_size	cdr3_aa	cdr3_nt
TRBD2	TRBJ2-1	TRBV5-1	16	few	CASSFVLAGGYNEQFF	TGCGCCAGCAGCTTCGTACTAGCGGGAGGGTACAATGAGCAGTTCTTC
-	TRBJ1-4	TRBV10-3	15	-	CAISESGRDNEKLFF	TGTGCCATCAGTGAGTCTGGCAGGGATAATGAAAAACTGTTTTTT
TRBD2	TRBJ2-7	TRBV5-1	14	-	CASSRGTSVYEQYF	TGCGCCAGCAGCCGGGGGACTAGCGTCTACGAGCAGTACTTC
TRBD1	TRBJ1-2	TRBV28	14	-	CASSLRTGNYGYTF	TGTGCCAGCAGTTTAAGGACAGGGAACTATGGCTACACCTTC
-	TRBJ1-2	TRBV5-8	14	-	CASSLAPGADGYTF	TGTGCCAGCAGCTTGGCCCCAGGGGCGGATGGCTACACCTTC
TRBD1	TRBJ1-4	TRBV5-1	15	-	CASSSGQGPNEKLFF	TGCGCCAGCAGCTCGGGACAGGGACCTAATGAAAAACTGTTTTTT
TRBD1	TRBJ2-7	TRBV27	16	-	CASSFSLTGYGYEQYF	TGTGCCAGCAGTTTCTCACTGACAGGGTATGGGTACGAGCAGTACTTC
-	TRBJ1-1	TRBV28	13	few	CASKERMNTEAFF	TGTGCCAGCAAAGAGAGAATGAACACTGAAGCTTTCTTT
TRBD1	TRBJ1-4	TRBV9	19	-	CASSVEGGQGQWGNEKLFF	TGTGCCAGCAGCGTAGAGGGGGGACAGGGACAGTGGGGGAATGAAAAACTGTTTTTT
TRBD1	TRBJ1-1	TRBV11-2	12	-	CASSPWDRVAFF	TGTGCCAGCAGCCCTTGGGACAGGGTGGCTTTCTTT
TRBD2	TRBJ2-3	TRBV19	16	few	CASSISLAGGADTQYF	TGTGCCAGTAGTATCTCACTAGCGGGAGGGGCAGATACGCAGTATTTT
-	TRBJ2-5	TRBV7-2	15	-	CASSRHWGGSETQYF	TGTGCCAGCAGCCGTCACTGGGGGGGCTCGGAGACCCAGTACTTC
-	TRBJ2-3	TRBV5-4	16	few	CASSLGVTGSTDTQYF	TGTGCCAGCAGCTTGGGGGTGACGGGAAGCACAGATACGCAGTATTTT
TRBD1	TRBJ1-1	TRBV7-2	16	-	CASSLAVDRVEGRAFF	TGTGCCAGCAGCTTAGCCGTTGACAGGGTGGAGGGTAGAGCTTTCTTT
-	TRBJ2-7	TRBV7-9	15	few	CASTAGLQSSYEQYF	TGTGCCAGCACCGCGGGACTCCAAAGCTCCTACGAGCAGTACTTC
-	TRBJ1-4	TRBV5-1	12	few	CASSPGRGVLFF	TGCGCCAGCAGCCCTGGAAGGGGCGTACTGTTTTTT
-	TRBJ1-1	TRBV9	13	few	CASSVGQDTEAFF	TGTGCCAGCAGCGTAGGCCAGGACACTGAAGCTTTCTTT
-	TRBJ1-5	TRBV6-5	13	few	CASSLLRDQPQHF	TGTGCCAGCAGCCTTCTGAGGGATCAGCCCCAGCATTTT
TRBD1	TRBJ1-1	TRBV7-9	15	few	CASSSGTGMNTEAFF	TGTGCCAGCAGTTCCGGGACAGGGATGAACACTGAAGCTTTCTTT
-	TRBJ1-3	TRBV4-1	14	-	CASSQDQIAGAIYF	TGCGCCAGCAGCCAAGATCAGATAGCCGGCGCCATATATTTT
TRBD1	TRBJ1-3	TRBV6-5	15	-	CASSYSAQGWNTIYF	TGTGCCAGCAGTTACTCGGCACAGGGGTGGAACACCATATATTTT
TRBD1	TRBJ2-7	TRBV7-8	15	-	CASSSGTGATYEQYF	TGTGCCAGCAGCTCGGGGACAGGGGCCACCTACGAGCAGTACTTC
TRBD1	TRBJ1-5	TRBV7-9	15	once	CASSKDRDPNQPQHF	TGTGCCAGCAGCAAGGACAGGGACCCCAATCAGCCCCAGCATTTT
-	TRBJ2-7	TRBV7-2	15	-	CASSSPPGLTYEQYF	TGTGCCAGCAGCTCGCCCCCGGGACTCACCTACGAGCAGTACTTC
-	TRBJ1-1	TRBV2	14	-	CASIIDIPNTEAFF	TGTGCCAGCATTATCGACATCCCGAACACTGAAGCTTTCTTT
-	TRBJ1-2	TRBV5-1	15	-	CASSLQGRELYGYTF	TGCGCCAGCAGCCTACAGGGAAGAGAGCTCTATGGCTACACCTTC
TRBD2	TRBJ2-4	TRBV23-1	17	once	CASSWGGRANAKNIQYF	TGCGCCAGTTCCTGGGGCGGGAGGGCCAATGCCAAAAACATTCAGTACTTC
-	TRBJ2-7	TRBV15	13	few	CATSRGGYYEQYF	TGTGCCACCAGCAGGGGGGGTTACTACGAGCAGTACTTC
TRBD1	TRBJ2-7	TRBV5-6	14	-	CASSLGWTGDEQYF	TGTGCCAGCAGCTTGGGCTGGACAGGGGACGAGCAGTACTTC
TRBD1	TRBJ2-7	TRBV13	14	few	CASSPGTGDHEQYF	TGTGCCAGCAGCCCCGGGACAGGGGACCACGAGCAGTACTTC
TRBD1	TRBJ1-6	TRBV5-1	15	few	CASSLGDSGSSPLHF	TGCGCCAGCAGCTTGGGGGACAGCGGTAGTTCACCCCTCCACTTT
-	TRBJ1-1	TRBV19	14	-	CASSMSGGGTEAFF	TGTGCCAGTAGTATGTCTGGCGGGGGGACTGAAGCTTTCTTT
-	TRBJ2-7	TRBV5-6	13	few	CASSLRGFYEQYF	TGTGCCAGCAGCTTAAGAGGGTTCTACGAGCAGTACTTC
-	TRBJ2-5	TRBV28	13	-	CASSLDSQETQYF	TGTGCCAGCAGTTTGGACAGCCAAGAGACCCAGTACTTC
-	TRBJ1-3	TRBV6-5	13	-	CARSYDSRNNIYF	TGTGCCAGAAGTTACGACAGCCGAAACAACATATATTTT
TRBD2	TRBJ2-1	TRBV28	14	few	CASSSAGGYNEQFF	TGTGCCAGCAGTTCAGCGGGGGGGTACAATGAGCAGTTCTTC
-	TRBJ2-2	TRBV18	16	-	CASSPFGVANTGELFF	TGTGCCAGCTCACCTTTCGGGGTTGCGAACACCGGGGAGCTGTTTTTT
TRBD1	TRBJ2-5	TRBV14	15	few	CASSLRTGGKGTQYF	TGTGCCAGCAGCCTGAGGACAGGGGGCAAAGGGACCCAGTACTTC
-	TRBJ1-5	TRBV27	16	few	CASSLWSRGSNQPQHF	TGTGCCAGCAGTTTATGGTCCCGGGGGAGCAATCAGCCCCAGCATTTT
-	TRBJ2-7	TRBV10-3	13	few	CAISGGTPYEQYF	TGTGCCATCAGTGGGGGGACTCCGTACGAGCAGTACTTC
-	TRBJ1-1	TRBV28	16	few	CASSLAGRDTNTEAFF	TGTGCCAGCAGTTTAGCAGGGAGGGATACAAACACTGAAGCTTTCTTT
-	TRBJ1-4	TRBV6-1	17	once	CASSEAHLAPGREKLFF	TGTGCCAGCAGTGAAGCGCATTTGGCACCAGGGCGTGAAAAACTGTTTTTT
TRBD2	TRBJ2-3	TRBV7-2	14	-	CASFQRGLTDTQYF	TGTGCCAGCTTCCAGCGGGGGCTCACAGATACGCAGTATTTT
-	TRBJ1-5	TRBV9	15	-	CASSVVRGSGQPQHF	TGTGCCAGCAGCGTAGTCCGAGGCTCGGGGCAGCCCCAGCATTTT
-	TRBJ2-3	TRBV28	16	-	CASSLFPLLSTDTQYF	TGTGCCAGCAGTTTATTCCCCCTCTTGAGCACAGATACGCAGTATTTT
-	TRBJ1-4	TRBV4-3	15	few	CASSQDREANEKLFF	TGCGCCAGCAGCCAAGACAGGGAGGCTAATGAAAAACTGTTTTTT
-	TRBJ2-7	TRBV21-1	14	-	CASSPRTGNYEQYF	TGTGCCAGCAGCCCACGGACAGGGAACTACGAGCAGTACTTC
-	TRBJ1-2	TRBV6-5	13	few	CASSSTEGYGYTF	TGTGCCAGCAGTTCGACCGAGGGCTATGGCTACACCTTC
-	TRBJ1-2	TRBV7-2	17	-	CASSLLGGPRGYYGYTF	TGTGCCAGCAGCTTATTAGGGGGTCCCAGAGGGTATTATGGCTACACCTTC
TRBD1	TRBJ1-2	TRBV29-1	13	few	CSGWPGTGDGYTF	TGCAGCGGTTGGCCCGGGACAGGGGATGGCTACACCTTC